This T cell receptor beta chain was captured in a study of cytomegalovirus exposure and HLA in healthy donors. This clone has a handful of counts. The length of the CDR3 is 15 residues. Germline V gene sequence: CDR1 LNHDA, CDR2 SQIVND (reference sequence). V was cut by 5 bases and J by 1 base, with 14 bases left in between. The PCR contained 60 Vbeta and 13 Jbeta primers. Profiled with immunoSEQ multiplex PCR; TCRdb holds only in-frame clones, not every one. This table holds approximately 150,000 clones, about 74% found once. This rearrangement joins TRBV19 to TRBJ1-1; D unresolved. Sequenced sample: PBMCs. The receptor's source is a male donor in good health and CMV-seronegative. The CDR3 sequence is CASSPYPGGNTEAFF. The CDR3 DNA reads as TGTGCCAGTAGTCCTTACCCCGGAGGGAACACTGAAGCTTTCTTT.